These 2 T cell receptor beta chains share one sample of origin, sequenced in a study of blood T cell repertoires in COVID-19. Clones were sequenced by immunoSEQ multiplex PCR, and TCRdb holds only the in-frame ones, with some missing. The data hold hundreds of thousands of clones, with approximately 86% observed a single time. Sequencing was carried out using peripheral blood. The source of these receptors is an older woman with COVID-19, enrolled during active disease.

This clone was found a few times. The rearrangement uses TRBV6-5 and TRBJ2-7; D gene unclear. Germline V gives CDR1 MNHEY, CDR2 SVGAGI. With 5 bases removed from V and 3 bases from J, the gap between germline ends came to 5 bases. The CDR3 is made up of 11 amino acids. CDR3 bases: TGTGCCAGCAGTACCTACTACGAGCAGTACTTC. Residues: CASSTYYEQYF.

This sequence joins TRBV21-1 and TRBJ2-7; the D call TRBD1 from the table was never checked on the DNA. TRBV21-1 is assigned pseudogene status. The CDR3 runs 18 residues. CDR3 protein: CASSKGRWDTLNGYEQYF. CDR3 in DNA: TGTGCCAGCAGCAAAGGACGCTGGGACACCCTCAATGGGTACGAGCAGTACTTC.